Listed here is a single TCR beta chain. This entry comes from a study of blood T cell repertoires in COVID-19. Overall study context: In each case, the material was cDNA or gDNA derived from T cells, B-cell-depleted T cells, or PBMCs.

CDR1 is SGHRS, CDR2 YFSETQ, per germline. This CDR3 has 16 residues. V lost 0 bases, J lost 1 base, and 1 base stayed unmatched. Per the original data handling: Reference gene primer amplification gave nucleated cell count estimates. The protocol was immunoSEQ multiplex PCR, while the TCRdb copy is restricted to in-frame clones and leaves out a portion. V and J calls and clone size are as listed in that table; D and trimming were resolved from the DNA. The sample lists hundreds of thousands of clones; approximately 88% were seen once. The receptor's source is a woman in her 30s with COVID-19, enrolled during active disease. The sequencing input was peripheral blood. This chain links TRBV5-1 with TRBJ2-3; 11 bases line up with TRBD2. The CDR3 region has the DNA TGCGCCAGCAGCTTGGCGACTAGCGGGGGCACAGATACGCAGTATTTT. This sequence encodes CASSLATSGGTDTQYF.